Presented here are 7 T cell receptor beta chains from one specimen sequenced in a study of T cell responses to AZD1222 COVID-19 vaccine. The assay was immunoSEQ multiplex PCR, and TCRdb's table has in-frame clones only and misses some. Of roughly 150,000 clones listed, roughly 91% are singletons. This specimen consisted of peripheral blood, obtained 28 days after the second AZD1222 dose. These receptors were collected from an adult who received the AZD1222 COVID-19 vaccine.

Here the CDR3 reads CASSYSGQISYEQYF. DNA of the CDR3: TGTGCCAGCAGTTACTCGGGACAGATCTCCTACGAGCAGTACTTC. The rearrangement joins TRBV6-5 to TRBJ2-7; 7 bases are a match to TRBD1. The CDR3 totals 15 residues. Losses at the gene ends were 0 bases for V and 0 bases for J; bases not matched to a gene: 2. The germline V gene encodes CDR1 MNHEY and CDR2 SVGAGI.

This chain joins TRBV10-2 and TRBJ1-6, with D hard to call. This CDR3 has 14 amino acids. Trimming took 4 bases from V and 7 from J, leaving 11 bases between them. CDR1 is WSHSY, CDR2 SAAADI, per germline. The CDR3 protein is CASSVGTWNSPLHF. The CDR3 coding sequence is TGCGCCAGCAGTGTAGGCACATGGAATTCACCCCTCCACTTT.

The chain carries TRBV19 and TRBJ2-6; possibly TRBD1 for D (6 bases). Germline lookup yields CDR1 LNHDA and CDR2 SQIVND (reference sequence). Trimming left V 6 bases short and J 0 bases short, with 12 bases between. This CDR3 has 16 residues. The CDR3 bases are TGTGCCAGTAGAGCGGACAGAGTCTCTGGGGCCAACGTCCTGACTTTC. Its translation is CASRADRVSGANVLTF.

The gene calls are TRBV6-1 and TRBJ2-2; 7 positions agree with TRBD1. The CDR3 is 16 residues long. V was pared by 1 base and J by 2 bases, with 4 bases of the junction left unmatched. CDR1 and CDR2 (germline): MNHNS, SASEGT. The CDR3 here is CASSEGWTGNTGELFF. CDR3 bases: TGTGCCAGCAGTGAAGGTTGGACAGGCAACACCGGGGAGCTGTTTTTT.

V is TRBV30 and J is TRBJ1-6; D gene ambiguous. The CDR3 is made up of 14 amino acids. Trimming took off 1 base at V and 4 bases at J, with 8 bases between the two ends. Germline V gene sequence: CDR1 GTSNPN, CDR2 SVGIG (reference sequence). In DNA form, the CDR3 reads TGTGCCTGGAGTGGACGGCGGTATAATTCACCCCTCCACTTT. Its protein product is CAWSGRRYNSPLHF.

The gene calls are TRBV3-1 (or the pseudogene TRBV3-2) and TRBJ1-4; 9 positions agree with TRBD1. V lost 7 bases and J lost 5; bases outside the gene matches: 14. This CDR3 has 17 amino acids. The germline CDR1 and CDR2 sequences are LGHDT and YNNKEL (reference sequence). CDR3 nucleotides: TGTGCCAGCAACGGGAGACCGGGACAGGGCTTAAATGAAAAACTGTTTTTT. Translation: CASNGRPGQGLNEKLFF.

Here the CDR3 reads CASLIRTGINEKLFF. The CDR3 nucleotides are TGTGCCAGCCTGATTCGGACAGGGATTAATGAAAAACTGTTTTTT. The chain employs TRBV6-5 and TRBJ1-4; 8 nucleotides line up with TRBD1. Trimming took 8 bases from V and 4 from J; bases not matched to a gene: 9. Germline V gives CDR1 MNHEY, CDR2 SVGAGI. The CDR3 has 15 amino acids.